Below are 23 T cell receptor beta chains sequenced from a single sample in a study of PD-L1 blockade in urothelial cancer. Sequenced by immunoSEQ multiplex PCR; TCRdb stores in-frame clones only, minus some. This sample carries nearly 30,000 clones, about 89% of them seen once, and the ten largest clones take less than 4%. The sequences come from PBMCs, collected around atezolizumab (anti-PD-L1) treatment. The receptors were gathered from a man aged 45-65 years with urothelial cancer.

The rearrangement uses TRBV6-5 and TRBJ1-3, with 9 bases lining up with TRBD1. Germline CDR1 MNHEY, CDR2 SVGAGI. CDR3 size: 15 residues. Losses at the gene ends were 5 bases for V and 3 bases for J; bases not matched to a gene: 5. This CDR3 is CASSTPTGGGNTIYF. The CDR3 DNA sequence: TGTGCCAGCAGTACGCCGACAGGGGGTGGAAACACCATATATTTT.

V gene TRBV2 combines with J gene TRBJ1-2, with TRBD1 as a possible D gene (5 bases). The CDR3 runs 16 residues. Trimming left V 6 bases short and J 2 bases short, with 19 bases between. The V gene's germline CDR1 is SNHLY and CDR2 FYNNEI. CDR3 DNA sequence: TGTGCCAGCAGCAGACAAACAGGCGCTCAAAACTATGGCTACACCTTC. Amino acids: CASSRQTGAQNYGYTF. Drawing the rest from reference TRBV2 and TRBJ1-2, the complete variable domain is EPEVTQTPSHQVTQMGQEVILRCVPISNHLYFYWYRQILGQKVEFLVSFYNNEISEKSEIFDDQFSVERPDGSNFTLKIRSTKLEDSAMYFCASSRQTGAQNYGYTFGSGTRLTVV.

The gene calls are TRBV5-6 and TRBJ2-3; 14 positions agree with TRBD2. CDR1 is SGHDT, CDR2 YYEEEE, per germline. The CDR3 sequence is 16 residues long. Trimming took 4 bases from V and 3 from J; bases not matched to a gene: 4. CDR3: CASSAGTSGRTDTQYF. DNA of the CDR3: TGTGCCAGCAGCGCGGGGACTAGCGGGAGAACAGATACGCAGTATTTT.

The V call is TRBV2, the J call TRBJ2-7; no firm D call. CDR3 size: 12 residues. Trimming pared 4 bases from V and 0 bases from J, leaving 4 bases between. CDR1 and CDR2 (germline): SNHLY, FYNNEI. The CDR3 loop is CASSASSYEQYF. Here the CDR3 DNA reads TGTGCCAGCAGTGCCAGCTCCTACGAGCAGTACTTC.

This chain uses TRBV5-6 with TRBJ1-1, with 7 bases identical to TRBD1. CDR1 SGHDT and CDR2 YYEEEE come from the germline V gene. The CDR3 loop spans 14 amino acids. V shed 5 bases, J shed 1 base, and the junction held 5 bases outside the gene matches. The CDR3 protein is CASSPRQGNTEAFF. The CDR3 nucleotides are TGTGCCAGCAGTCCAAGACAGGGGAACACTGAAGCTTTCTTT.

The CDR3 here is CASSLRQGPGAEQFF. CDR3 in DNA: TGTGCCAGCAGCTTACGTCAGGGGCCCGGCGCTGAGCAGTTCTTC. The chain employs TRBV7-8 and TRBJ2-1; the D gene is possibly TRBD1 (6 bases). Germline lookup yields CDR1 SGHVS and CDR2 FQNEAQ. V was trimmed by 2 bases and J by 9 bases, leaving 17 bases between them. There are 15 residues in the CDR3.

In this sample, this clone turned up once. This chain connects TRBV5-4 to TRBJ2-7; 9 bases match TRBD1. Germline assignment: CDR1 SGHNT and CDR2 YYREEE (reference sequence). Trimming at V came to 4 bases and at J to 3 bases, leaving 8 bases not matched to a gene. The CDR3 has 15 amino acids. The CDR3 loop reads CASSRLDRGGYEQYF. The CDR3, as DNA: TGTGCCAGCAGCAGACTGGACAGGGGCGGCTACGAGCAGTACTTC. The full variable domain, in which reference TRBV5-4 and TRBJ2-7 provide the parts outside the CDR3, is ETGVTQSPTHLIKTRGQQVTLRCSSQSGHNTVSWYQQALGQGPQFIFQYYREEENGRGNFPPRFSGLQFPNYSSELNVNALELDDSALYLCASSRLDRGGYEQYFGPGTRLTVT.

CDR3 bases: TGTGCCTGGAGACAGGAGAATAATTCACCCCTCCACTTT. This gives the protein CAWRQENNSPLHF. V usage is TRBV30 and J usage is TRBJ1-6; D is perhaps TRBD1 (5 bases). CDR1 GTSNPN and CDR2 SVGIG come from the germline V gene (reference sequence). V shed 3 bases and J shed 5 bases, with 8 bases lying between them. The CDR3 extends over 13 amino acids.

This clone was seen once. The chain combines TRBV28 with TRBJ1-5, with unresolved D. The germline CDR1 and CDR2 sequences are MDHEN and SYDVKM. Trimming removed 10 bases from V and 6 bases from J, with 16 bases in between. The CDR3 length is 13 residues. The CDR3 DNA sequence: TGTGCCACCCATACTTTGGGGAGTCAGCCCCAGCATTTT. Residues: CATHTLGSQPQHF.

This chain uses TRBV9 with TRBJ2-1, with 11 bases that match TRBD2. After removal of 4 bases from V and 6 bases from J, the junction contained 6 bases not matched to a gene. The CDR3 spans 15 residues. Germline-derived CDR1 and CDR2 are SGDLS and YYNGEE. This chain's CDR3 is CASSPRLAGSNEQFF. The CDR3 DNA reads TGTGCCAGCAGCCCCCGACTAGCGGGGTCCAATGAGCAGTTCTTC.

This clone occurred once. DNA for the CDR3: TGTGCCAGCAGCGAATCGGGAGCCTACGAGCAGTACTTC. Translating gives CASSESGAYEQYF. The rearrangement links TRBV2 to TRBJ2-7, with D tentatively TRBD2 (6 bases). CDR1 is SNHLY and CDR2 is FYNNEI in the germline V gene. The V and J ends lost 6 bases and 2 bases respectively, with 11 bases between them. CDR3 length: 13 residues.

Only one count was recorded for this clone. J is TRBJ1-2 and V is TRBV5-6, with a weak D call TRBD1 (5 bases). The CDR3 covers 14 residues. V shed 3 bases and J shed 7 bases, with 16 bases lying between them. The germline V gene encodes CDR1 SGHDT and CDR2 YYEEEE. This CDR3 reads CASSSPRASFGYTF. DNA for the CDR3: TGTGCCAGCAGCTCTCCCAGGGCAAGCTTTGGCTACACCTTC.

The chain has TRBV4-3 and TRBJ2-2; 9 nucleotides match TRBD2. The V segment lost 0 bases and the J segment 2 bases; nucleotides outside the gene matches: 4. Germline lookup yields CDR1 LGHNA and CDR2 YSLEER. The CDR3 is 17 amino acids. The CDR3 spells CASSQDPLAGNTGELFF. CDR3 DNA: TGCGCCAGCAGCCAAGATCCCCTAGCGGGAAACACCGGGGAGCTGTTTTTT.

V gene TRBV10-3 combines with J gene TRBJ2-3; 9 bases agree with TRBD1. Germline CDR1 and CDR2: ENHRY and SYGVKD. V shed 4 bases, J shed 3 bases, and the junction held 5 bases outside the gene matches. The CDR3 is made up of 15 amino acids. In nucleotides, the CDR3 is TGTGCCATCAGTGGGGGACAGGGCGGGACAGATACGCAGTATTTT. Residues: CAISGGQGGTDTQYF.

This clone was observed a single time. The rearrangement joins TRBV30 to TRBJ2-3; 8 bases match TRBD2. Trimming removed 3 bases from V and 3 bases from J; junction bases left unmatched: 2. Germline V lookup: CDR1 GTSNPN, CDR2 SVGIG (reference sequence). The CDR3 totals 13 residues. CDR3: CAWRRLATDTQYF. The CDR3 bases are TGTGCCTGGAGGAGACTAGCGACAGATACGCAGTATTTT.

The J gene is TRBJ2-7, the V gene TRBV19, with a possible D match to TRBD1 (6 bases). The CDR3 extends over 14 amino acids. Germline loops: CDR1 LNHDA, CDR2 SQIVND (reference sequence). V was shortened by 5 bases and J by 9 bases, with 20 bases between the two germline ends. The CDR3 nucleotides read TGTGCCAGTAGTCCACGACAGGTCGGTGGTTGGCAGTACTTC. Residues: CASSPRQVGGWQYF.

The chain carries TRBV18 and TRBJ1-1; TRBD1 is a possible D gene (6 bases). V lost 6 bases, J lost 4 bases, and 12 bases lay in between. Per the germline V gene, CDR1 is KGHSH and CDR2 is LQKENI. The CDR3 contains 13 residues. CDR3 loop: CASSGNRVTEAFF. CDR3 nucleotide sequence: TGTGCCAGCTCCGGTAACAGGGTCACTGAAGCTTTCTTT.

This chain links TRBV5-1 with TRBJ2-2; D is undetermined. The CDR3 totals 14 residues. Germline-derived CDR1 and CDR2 are SGHRS and YFSETQ. The V and J ends lost 4 bases and 5 bases respectively, with 12 bases between them. CDR3: CASSPTLWTGELFF. For the CDR3, the DNA is TGCGCCAGCAGCCCTACGTTGTGGACCGGGGAGCTGTTTTTT.

This chain links TRBV6-1 with TRBJ2-3, with D perhaps TRBD2 (6 bases). The V gene lost 4 bases and the J gene lost 0 bases, with 11 bases spanning the gap. The CDR3 runs 15 residues. Germline CDR1 MNHNS, CDR2 SASEGT. In DNA, the CDR3 is TGTGCCAGCAGTGGCCGGGACTTTAGCACAGATACGCAGTATTTT. Translation gives CASSGRDFSTDTQYF.

The chain links TRBV6-6 to TRBJ1-5; D may be TRBD1 (6 bases). There are 13 residues in the CDR3. CDR1 and CDR2 from the germline V gene are MNHNY and SVGAGI (reference sequence). V dropped 6 bases and J dropped 7 bases, with 13 bases sitting between them. CDR3 sequence reads: CASSPGTQQPQHF. CDR3 nucleotide sequence: TGTGCCAGCAGCCCCGGGACACAACAGCCCCAGCATTTT.

This chain joins TRBV30 and TRBJ1-6; a possible D gene is TRBD1 (5 bases). V lost 8 bases and J 6 bases, leaving 17 bases between the germline ends. The CDR3 is 14 amino acids. The germline V gene encodes CDR1 GTSNPN and CDR2 SVGIG (reference sequence). The CDR3, as DNA: TGTGCCCGTGGGTCGGGGGTAGGTAATTCACCCCTCCACTTT. This sequence encodes CARGSGVGNSPLHF.

The chain joins TRBV5-1 to TRBJ1-1; no clear D gene. Trimming took 0 bases from V and 0 from J, leaving 6 bases between them. There are 14 residues in the CDR3. Germline CDR1 reads SGHRS; CDR2 reads YFSETQ. The DNA for the CDR3 is TGCGCCAGCAGCTTGGCAGGTATGAACACTGAAGCTTTCTTT. The encoded protein is CASSLAGMNTEAFF.

This chain uses TRBV13 with TRBJ2-3, with a tentative D call TRBD2 (7 bases). Germline CDR1 and CDR2: PRHDT and FYEKMQ (reference sequence). Trimming removed 5 bases at V and 1 base at J, with 13 bases between. CDR3 length: 15 amino acids. CDR3 in amino acids: CASSHEGGGTDTQYF. The CDR3 nucleotides read TGTGCCAGCAGCCACGAGGGGGGGGGCACAGATACGCAGTATTTT.